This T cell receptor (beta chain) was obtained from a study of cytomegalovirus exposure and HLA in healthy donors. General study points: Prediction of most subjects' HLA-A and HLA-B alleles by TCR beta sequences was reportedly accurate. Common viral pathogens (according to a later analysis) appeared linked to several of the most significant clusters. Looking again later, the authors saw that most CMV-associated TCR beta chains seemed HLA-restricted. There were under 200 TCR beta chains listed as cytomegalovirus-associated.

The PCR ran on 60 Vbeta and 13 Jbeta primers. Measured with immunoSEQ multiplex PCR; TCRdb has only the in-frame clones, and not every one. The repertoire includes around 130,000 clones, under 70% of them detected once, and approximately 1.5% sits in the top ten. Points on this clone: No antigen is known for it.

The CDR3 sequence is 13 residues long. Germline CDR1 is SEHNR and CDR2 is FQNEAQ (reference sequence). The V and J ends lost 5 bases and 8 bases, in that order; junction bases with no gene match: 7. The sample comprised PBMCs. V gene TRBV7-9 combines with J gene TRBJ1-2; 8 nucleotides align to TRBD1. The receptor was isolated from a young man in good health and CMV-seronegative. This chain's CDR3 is CASSPTGVSGYTF. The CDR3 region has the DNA TGTGCCAGCAGCCCGACAGGGGTAAGCGGCTACACCTTC.